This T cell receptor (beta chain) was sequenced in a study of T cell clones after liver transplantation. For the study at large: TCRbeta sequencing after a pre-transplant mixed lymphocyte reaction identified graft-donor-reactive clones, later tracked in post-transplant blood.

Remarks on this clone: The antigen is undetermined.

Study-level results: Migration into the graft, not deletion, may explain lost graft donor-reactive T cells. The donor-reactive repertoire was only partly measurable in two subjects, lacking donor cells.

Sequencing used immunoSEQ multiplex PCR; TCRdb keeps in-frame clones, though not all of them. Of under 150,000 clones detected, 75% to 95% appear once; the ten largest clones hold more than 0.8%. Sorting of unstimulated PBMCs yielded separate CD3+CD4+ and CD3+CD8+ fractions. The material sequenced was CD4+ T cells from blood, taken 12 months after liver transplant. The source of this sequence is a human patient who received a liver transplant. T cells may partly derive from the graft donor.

CDR3 sequence (DNA): TGTGCCAGCAGCACCAGCGATTCCAATCAGCCCCAGCATTTT. It yields the protein CASSTSDSNQPQHF. The chain links TRBV11-2 to TRBJ1-5; D is ambiguous. Germline assignment: CDR1 SGHAT and CDR2 FQNNGV. The CDR3 runs to 14 residues. Trimming pared 5 bases from V and 3 bases from J, leaving 11 bases between.